The source of this TCR beta chain is a study of shared clonotypes between healthy human individuals. In germline, CDR1 is SEHNR, CDR2 FQNEAQ (reference sequence). The CDR3 sequence is 15 residues long. The V gene lost 1 base and the J gene lost 5 bases, with 11 bases spanning the gap. This clone has a handful of counts. Sequenced by immunoSEQ multiplex PCR; TCRdb stores in-frame clones only, minus some. The sample carries fewer than 400,000 clones, 74% recorded once. The V and J genes are TRBV7-9 and TRBJ2-2; D is possibly TRBD2 (5 bases). The sample was memory CD4+ T cells sorted from blood. Subset in this sample: CD45RA-negative fraction. The sequence came from a man aged 25 to 45 in good health. CDR3 nucleotides: TGTGCCAGCAGCTTAGGCCCGGGAAGTACCGGGGAGCTGTTTTTT. This translates into CASSLGPGSTGELFF. The whole variable domain, remainder taken from reference TRBV7-9 and TRBJ2-2, is DTGVSQNPRHKITKRGQNVTFRCDPISEHNRLYWYRQTLGQGPEFLTYFQNEAQLEKSRLLSDRFSAERPKGSFSTLEIQRTEQGDSAMYLCASSLGPGSTGELFFGEGSRLTVL.